The 22 T cell receptor beta chains given below trace back to one sample, sequenced in a study of T cell responses to AZD1222 COVID-19 vaccine. Profiling relied on immunoSEQ multiplex PCR, and the TCRdb table lists in-frame clones only, not all of them. The sample has 65,000 to 100,000 clones, around 93% seen once. The sequenced sample was peripheral blood, obtained 28 days after the second AZD1222 dose. The receptors stem from an adult who received the AZD1222 COVID-19 vaccine.

The rearrangement joins TRBV27 to TRBJ1-1, with unresolved D. V lost 2 bases and J 7 bases, leaving 14 bases between the germline ends. Germline V gives CDR1 MNHEY, CDR2 SMNVEV (reference sequence). CDR3 size: 14 residues. CDR3 nucleotide sequence: TGTGCCAGCAGTTTAGGGCCCCGGTCAGTTGAAGCTTTCTTT. Its translation is CASSLGPRSVEAFF.

This chain connects TRBV7-2 to TRBJ2-5; possible D gene TRBD2, 6 bases. The CDR3 loop spans 14 amino acids. V was clipped by 7 bases and J by 5 bases, with 17 bases between them. Germline V gene data show CDR1 as SGHTA and CDR2 as FQGNSA. The CDR3 reads CASTPPGVSETQYF. The CDR3 DNA sequence: TGTGCCAGCACCCCTCCGGGAGTTTCGGAGACCCAGTACTTC.

This rearrangement joins TRBV19 to TRBJ1-3; D might be TRBD1 (5 bases). The germline CDR1 and CDR2 sequences are LNHDA and SQIVND (reference sequence). This CDR3 has 14 amino acids. Trimming removed 10 bases from V and 0 bases from J, with 13 bases in between. The CDR3 DNA reads TGTGCCACCCATGGGGGGGACTCTGGAAACACCATATATTTT. This gives the protein CATHGGDSGNTIYF.

This clone was seen only once. The chain is built from TRBV7-8 and TRBJ2-1; D might be TRBD1 (6 bases). With 4 bases removed from V and 0 bases from J, the gap between germline ends came to 10 bases. Germline V gene data show CDR1 as SGHVS and CDR2 as FQNEAQ. The CDR3 totals 15 residues. CDR3 residues: CASSYRESSYNEQFF. CDR3 nucleotide sequence: TGTGCCAGCAGCTACAGGGAGAGCTCCTACAATGAGCAGTTCTTC.

This chain joins TRBV5-1 and TRBJ2-1, with D maybe TRBD2 (6 bases). Germline V gene data show CDR1 as SGHRS and CDR2 as YFSETQ. V lost 4 bases to trimming and J lost 0 bases, with 11 bases between them. The CDR3 contains 15 residues. This chain's CDR3 is CASSRRESSYNEQFF. The CDR3 coding sequence is TGCGCCAGCAGCAGACGGGAGAGCTCCTACAATGAGCAGTTCTTC.

The count of this clone is one. The V gene is TRBV28, the J gene TRBJ1-1; TRBD1 might be the D (5 bases). Trimming removed 5 bases from V and 14 bases from J, with 18 bases in between. The length of the CDR3 is 12 residues. The V gene's germline CDR1 is MDHEN and CDR2 SYDVKM. The CDR3 loop is CASSPPRDRGFF. In DNA, the CDR3 is TGTGCCAGCAGTCCACCCCGGGACCGAGGCTTCTTT.

The chain joins TRBV6-6 to TRBJ2-7; TRBD2 matches 12 bases. CDR1 is MNHNY and CDR2 is SVGAGI in the germline V gene (reference sequence). With 7 bases clipped from V and 3 bases from J, the junction kept 4 bases outside the gene matches. This CDR3 spans 14 amino acids. CDR3 loop: CASNLGLAGYEQYF. CDR3 sequence (DNA): TGTGCCAGCAACTTGGGACTAGCGGGCTACGAGCAGTACTTC.

This rearrangement joins TRBV5-5 to TRBJ1-4; 10 bases map to TRBD1. This CDR3 is 16 amino acids long. Germline trimming cut 1 base from V and 6 bases from J; bases unmatched to any gene: 6. Germline lookup yields CDR1 SGHKS and CDR2 YYEKEE (reference sequence). The CDR3 reads CASSLSLGTGDEKLFF. As DNA, the CDR3 is TGTGCCAGCAGCTTGAGTCTAGGGACAGGGGATGAAAAACTGTTTTTT.

J is TRBJ2-7 and V is TRBV28; 7 bases map to TRBD1. The CDR3 consists of 12 residues. Germline V lookup: CDR1 MDHEN, CDR2 SYDVKM. Losses at the gene ends were 6 bases for V and 7 bases for J; bases not matched to a gene: 6. Here the CDR3 DNA reads TGTGCCAGCAGGACAGGGTCTCAAGAGCAGTACTTC. Amino acid sequence: CASRTGSQEQYF.

The V gene is TRBV7-2, the J gene TRBJ1-6, with 9 bases identical to TRBD1. The CDR3 sequence is 15 residues long. The junction had 4 bases not matched to a gene; V was cut back by 1 base and J by 9 bases. Looked up from germline, CDR1 is SGHTA and CDR2 is FQGNSA. The chain's CDR3 is CASSLGDRDVSPLHF. CDR3 nucleotide sequence: TGTGCCAGCAGCTTAGGGGACAGGGACGTTTCACCCCTCCACTTT.

This clone has only one observation. J is TRBJ2-3 and V is TRBV18; D is unresolved. In germline, CDR1 is KGHSH, CDR2 LQKENI. Trimming took off 11 bases at V and 1 base at J, with 7 bases between the two ends. The length of the CDR3 is 11 residues. CDR3: CASLGTDTQYF. The CDR3 DNA follows: TGTGCCTCTCTAGGCACAGATACGCAGTATTTT. Complete variable domain (other parts from reference TRBV18 and TRBJ2-3): NAGVMQNPRHLVRRRGQEARLRCSPMKGHSHVYWYRQLPEEGLKFMVYLQKENIIDESGMPKERFSAEFPKEGPSILRIQQVVRGDSAAYFCASLGTDTQYFGPGTRLTVL.

The gene calls are TRBV23-1 and TRBJ2-1, with D possibly being TRBD1 or TRBD2 (5 bases each). TRBV23-1 is given ORF status, its function remaining uncertain. Trimming removed 5 bases from V and 6 bases from J, with 17 bases in between. The CDR3 loop spans 15 amino acids. DNA for the CDR3: TGCGCCAGCAGTTACCCACCCGGGGCAAGCAATGAGCAGTTCTTC. It translates to CASSYPPGASNEQFF.

The chain recombines TRBV6-9 with TRBJ2-7; 10 bases match TRBD1. Germline V CDR1 and CDR2: MNHGY, SVAAGI. CDR3 length: 13 residues. V dropped 11 bases and J dropped 1; count of bases not matched to a gene: 5. The CDR3 region has the DNA TGTGCCCGACGGACAGGGGGGTCCTACGAGCAGTACTTC. Amino acid sequence: CARRTGGSYEQYF.

The rearrangement joins TRBV7-3 to TRBJ1-1, with a weak D call TRBD1 (5 bases). This CDR3 contains 13 residues. Trimming removed 1 base from V and 5 bases from J, with 8 bases in between. Germline lookup yields CDR1 SGHTA and CDR2 FQGTGA. The CDR3 region is CASSLSRGTEAFF. The CDR3, as DNA: TGTGCCAGCAGCTTAAGCCGGGGGACTGAAGCTTTCTTT. Filled out from reference TRBV7-3 and TRBJ1-1, the complete variable domain reads GAGVSQTPSNKVTEKGKYVELRCDPISGHTALYWYRQSLGQGPEFLIYFQGTGAADDSGLPNDRFFAVRPEGSVSTLKIQRTERGDSAVYLCASSLSRGTEAFFGQGTRLTVV.

With regard to this clone: A junction end diverges from the germline sequence, so it may reflect a read error. The chain joins TRBV7-7 to TRBJ2-1, with TRBD2 identical over 8 bases. The V gene's germline CDR1 is SSHAT and CDR2 FNYEAQ (reference sequence). CDR3 length equals 15 residues. The CDR3 loop is CASSSDSGTHNEQFF. DNA for the CDR3: TGTGCTAGCAGCTCGGATAGCGGGACCCACAATGAGCAGTTCTTC. Complete variable domain (other parts from reference TRBV7-7 and TRBJ2-1): GAGVSQSPRYKVTKRGQDVTLRCDPISSHATLYWYQQALGQGPEFLTYFNYEAQPDKSGLPSDRFSAERPEGSISTLTIQRTEQRDSAMYRCASSSDSGTHNEQFFGPGTRLTVL.

This chain links TRBV2 with TRBJ2-7, with unresolved D. Trimming took off 6 bases at V and 5 bases at J, with 8 bases between the two ends. Germline V gives CDR1 SNHLY, CDR2 FYNNEI. The CDR3 is made up of 11 amino acids. CDR3 DNA: TGTGCCAGCAGCGGGTTAAACGAGCAGTACTTC. It translates to CASSGLNEQYF.

This sequence joins TRBV28 and TRBJ2-1; 14 bases line up with TRBD2. The CDR3 totals 14 residues. V was pared by 7 bases and J by 9 bases, with 5 bases of the junction left unmatched. The V gene's germline CDR1 is MDHEN and CDR2 SYDVKM. The CDR3: CASTGLAGAFEQFF. In DNA, the CDR3 is TGTGCCAGCACGGGACTAGCGGGAGCATTTGAGCAGTTCTTC.

The J gene is TRBJ2-1, the V gene TRBV30, with 11 bases that match TRBD2. CDR1 is GTSNPN and CDR2 is SVGIG in the germline V gene (reference sequence). This CDR3 is built from 15 residues. Trimming removed 0 bases from V and 6 bases from J; junction bases left unmatched: 4. The CDR3, as DNA: TGTGCCTGGAGTGTGGGAACTAGCGGGAGCAATGAGCAGTTCTTC. As protein: CAWSVGTSGSNEQFF.

The chain is built from TRBV7-7 and TRBJ2-2, with TRBD2 identical over 7 bases. CDR3 size: 13 residues. CDR1 is SSHAT, CDR2 FNYEAQ, per germline (reference sequence). Germline trimming cut 4 bases from V and 5 bases from J; bases unmatched to any gene: 1. The CDR3 protein is CASSSSGTGELFF. CDR3 sequence (DNA): TGTGCCAGCAGCTCTAGCGGTACCGGGGAGCTGTTTTTT.

This clone has only one observation. The chain recombines TRBV4-1 with TRBJ1-5; tentatively, D is TRBD1 (5 bases). V was pared by 1 base and J by 6 bases, with 13 bases between. The germline gives CDR1 MGHRA, CDR2 YSYEKL. CDR3 length equals 15 residues. The CDR3 nucleotides read TGCGCCAGCAGCCAAGCTTCGGGGGTAGGTCAGCCCCAGCATTTT. It translates to CASSQASGVGQPQHF.

The rearrangement links TRBV12-5 to TRBJ1-1, with D perhaps TRBD1 (5 bases). With 2 bases removed from V and 10 bases from J, the gap between germline ends came to 8 bases. CDR3 length equals 11 residues. The germline V gene encodes CDR1 LGHNT and CDR2 FRNRAP. The chain's CDR3 is CASGLTGVAFF. The CDR3 DNA sequence: TGTGCTAGTGGTTTGACGGGGGTAGCTTTCTTT.

This chain joins TRBV5-1 and TRBJ2-3; D uncertain. This CDR3 region has 13 residues. V lost 5 bases, J lost 1 base, and 8 bases lay in between. The germline CDR1 and CDR2 sequences are SGHRS and YFSETQ. The CDR3: CASSFEGTDTQYF. CDR3 DNA: TGCGCCAGCAGTTTCGAAGGCACAGATACGCAGTATTTT. The full variable domain, its missing parts supplied by reference TRBV5-1 and TRBJ2-3, is KAGVTQTPRYLIKTRGQQVTLSCSPISGHRSVSWYQQTPGQGLQFLFEYFSETQRNKGNFPGRFSGRQFSNSRSEMNVSTLELGDSALYLCASSFEGTDTQYFGPGTRLTVL.